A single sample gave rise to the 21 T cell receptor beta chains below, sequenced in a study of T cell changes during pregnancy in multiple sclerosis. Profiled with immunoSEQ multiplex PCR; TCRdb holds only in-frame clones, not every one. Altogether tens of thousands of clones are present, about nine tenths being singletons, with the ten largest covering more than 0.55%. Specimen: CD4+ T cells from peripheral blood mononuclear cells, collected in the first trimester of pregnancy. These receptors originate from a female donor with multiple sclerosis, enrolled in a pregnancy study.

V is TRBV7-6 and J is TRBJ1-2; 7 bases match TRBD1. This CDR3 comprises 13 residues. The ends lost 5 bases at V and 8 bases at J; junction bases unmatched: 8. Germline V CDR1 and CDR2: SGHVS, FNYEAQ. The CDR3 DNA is TGTGCCAGCAGCACAGGGGTGGGCGGGGGCTACACCTTC. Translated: CASSTGVGGGYTF.

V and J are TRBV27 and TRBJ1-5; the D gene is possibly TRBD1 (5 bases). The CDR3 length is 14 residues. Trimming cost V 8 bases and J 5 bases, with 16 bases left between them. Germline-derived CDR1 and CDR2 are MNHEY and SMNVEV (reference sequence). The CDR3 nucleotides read TGTGCCAGCGGTTACAGGAATAGGGATCAGCCCCAGCATTTT. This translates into CASGYRNRDQPQHF.

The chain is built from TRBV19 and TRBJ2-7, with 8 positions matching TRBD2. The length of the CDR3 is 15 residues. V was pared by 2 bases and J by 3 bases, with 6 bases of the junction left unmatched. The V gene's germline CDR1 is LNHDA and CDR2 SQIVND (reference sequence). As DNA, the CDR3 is TGTGCCAGTAGTATACAGGCGGGAGGACTCTACGAGCAGTACTTC. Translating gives CASSIQAGGLYEQYF.

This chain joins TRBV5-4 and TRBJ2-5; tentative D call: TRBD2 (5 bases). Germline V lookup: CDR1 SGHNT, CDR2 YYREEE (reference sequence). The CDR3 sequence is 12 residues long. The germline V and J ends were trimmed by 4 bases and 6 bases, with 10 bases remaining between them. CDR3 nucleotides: TGTGCCAGCAGCCCACCGGGAAAGACCCAGTACTTC. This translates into CASSPPGKTQYF.

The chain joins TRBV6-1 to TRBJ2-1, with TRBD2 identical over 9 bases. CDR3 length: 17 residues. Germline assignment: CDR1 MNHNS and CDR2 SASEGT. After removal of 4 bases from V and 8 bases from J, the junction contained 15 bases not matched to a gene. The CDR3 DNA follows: TGTGCCAGCAGTGCCAGATCGGGTAGCGGGAGTATTTATGAGCAGTTCTTC. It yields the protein CASSARSGSGSIYEQFF.

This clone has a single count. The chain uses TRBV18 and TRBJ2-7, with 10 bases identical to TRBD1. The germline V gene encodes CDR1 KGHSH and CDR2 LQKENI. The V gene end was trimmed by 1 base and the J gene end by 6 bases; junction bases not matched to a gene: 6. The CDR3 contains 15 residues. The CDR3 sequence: CASSPLGTGVREQYF. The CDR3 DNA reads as TGTGCCAGCTCACCACTCGGGACAGGGGTCCGCGAGCAGTACTTC.

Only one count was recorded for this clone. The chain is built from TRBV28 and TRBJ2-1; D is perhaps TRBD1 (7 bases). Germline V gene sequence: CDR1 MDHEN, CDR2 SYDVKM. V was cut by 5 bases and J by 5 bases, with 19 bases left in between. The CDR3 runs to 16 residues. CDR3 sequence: CASSQRQGLGNNEQFF. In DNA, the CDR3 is TGTGCCAGCAGTCAACGACAGGGACTGGGGAACAATGAGCAGTTCTTC.

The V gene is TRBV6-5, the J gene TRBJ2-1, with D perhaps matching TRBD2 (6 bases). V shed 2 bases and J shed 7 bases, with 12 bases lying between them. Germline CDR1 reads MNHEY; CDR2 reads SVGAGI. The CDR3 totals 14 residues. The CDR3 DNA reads TGTGCCAGCAGTTACAAAGAGGGGAGGAATGAGCAGTTCTTC. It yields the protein CASSYKEGRNEQFF.

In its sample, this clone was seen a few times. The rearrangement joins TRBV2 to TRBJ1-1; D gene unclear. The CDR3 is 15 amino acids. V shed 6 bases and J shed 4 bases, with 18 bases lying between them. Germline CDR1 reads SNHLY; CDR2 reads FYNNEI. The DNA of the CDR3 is TGTGCCAGCAGATCTCGGACTCGGAGGATCACTGAAGCTTTCTTT. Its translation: CASRSRTRRITEAFF.

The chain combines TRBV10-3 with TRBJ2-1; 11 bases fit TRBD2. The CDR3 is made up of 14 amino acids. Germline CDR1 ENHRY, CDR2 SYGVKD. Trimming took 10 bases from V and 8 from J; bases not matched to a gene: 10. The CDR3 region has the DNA TGTGCCACCAAAGGACTAGCGGGTGCTTATGAGCAGTTCTTC. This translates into CATKGLAGAYEQFF.

The CDR3 spells CASSYGTSHPEQFF. For the CDR3, the DNA is TGTGCCAGCAGTTACGGGACTAGTCACCCTGAGCAGTTCTTC. The chain uses TRBV6-6 and TRBJ2-1; TRBD2 matches 8 bases. The V gene's germline CDR1 is MNHNY and CDR2 SVGAGI (reference sequence). The trim removed 2 bases at V and 9 bases at J, leaving 6 bases unmatched. The CDR3 sequence is 14 residues long.

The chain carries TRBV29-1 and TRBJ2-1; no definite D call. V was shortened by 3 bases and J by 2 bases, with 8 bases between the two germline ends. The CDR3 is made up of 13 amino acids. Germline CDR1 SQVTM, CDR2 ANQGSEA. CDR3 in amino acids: CSVDPQTYNEQFF. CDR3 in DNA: TGCAGCGTTGACCCACAAACCTACAATGAGCAGTTCTTC.

The CDR3 sequence is CASTQRTSGNNEQFF. The CDR3 bases are TGTGCCAGCACCCAGAGGACTAGCGGGAACAATGAGCAGTTCTTC. The gene calls are TRBV2 and TRBJ2-1, with 12 nucleotides matching TRBD2. This CDR3 contains 15 residues. In germline, CDR1 is SNHLY, CDR2 FYNNEI. V gave up 7 bases and J gave up 5 bases; unmatched junction bases: 6.

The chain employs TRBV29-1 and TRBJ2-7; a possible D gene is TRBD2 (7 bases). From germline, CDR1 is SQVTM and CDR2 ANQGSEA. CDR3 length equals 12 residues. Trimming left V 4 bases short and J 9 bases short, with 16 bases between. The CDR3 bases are TGCAGCGTTGTAGGGGGAGGGCTGACGCAGTACTTC. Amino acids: CSVVGGGLTQYF.

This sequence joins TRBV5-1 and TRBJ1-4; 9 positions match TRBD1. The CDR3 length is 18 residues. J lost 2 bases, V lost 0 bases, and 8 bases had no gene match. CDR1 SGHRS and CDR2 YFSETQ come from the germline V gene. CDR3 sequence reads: CASSLVPGQGSTNEKLFF. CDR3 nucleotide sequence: TGCGCCAGCAGCTTGGTGCCGGGACAGGGTTCCACTAATGAAAAACTGTTTTTT.

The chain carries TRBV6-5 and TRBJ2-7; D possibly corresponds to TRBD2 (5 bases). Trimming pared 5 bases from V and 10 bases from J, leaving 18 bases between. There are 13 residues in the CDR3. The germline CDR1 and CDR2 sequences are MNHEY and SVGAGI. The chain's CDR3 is CASSDRVAGVQYF. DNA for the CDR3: TGTGCCAGCAGTGACCGGGTTGCCGGGGTTCAGTACTTC.

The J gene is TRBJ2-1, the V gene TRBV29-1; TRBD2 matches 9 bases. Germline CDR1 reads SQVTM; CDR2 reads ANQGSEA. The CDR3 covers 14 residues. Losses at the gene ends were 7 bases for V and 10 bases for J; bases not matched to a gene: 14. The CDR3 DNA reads TGCAGCGCTCACCGGGAGCTAGCGGGAAACGAGCAGTTCTTC. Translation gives CSAHRELAGNEQFF.

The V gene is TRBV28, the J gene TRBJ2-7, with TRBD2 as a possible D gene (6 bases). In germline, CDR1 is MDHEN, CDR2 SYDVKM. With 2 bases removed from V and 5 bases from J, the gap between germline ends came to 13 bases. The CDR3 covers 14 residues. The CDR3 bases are TGTGCCAGCAGTTTAATTCCCGGGAGCCACGAGCAGTACTTC. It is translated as CASSLIPGSHEQYF.

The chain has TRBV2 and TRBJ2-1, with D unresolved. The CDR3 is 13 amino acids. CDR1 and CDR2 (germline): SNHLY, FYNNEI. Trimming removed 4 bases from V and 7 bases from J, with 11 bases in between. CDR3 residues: CASSVGQVNEQFF. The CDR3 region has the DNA TGTGCCAGCAGTGTAGGTCAGGTGAATGAGCAGTTCTTC.

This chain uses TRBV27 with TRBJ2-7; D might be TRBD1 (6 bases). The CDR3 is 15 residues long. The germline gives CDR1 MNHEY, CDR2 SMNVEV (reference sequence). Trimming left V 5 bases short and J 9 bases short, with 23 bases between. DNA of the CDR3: TGTGCCAGCAGTCCTACACAGGGACAACTCAGAGTGCAGTACTTC. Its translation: CASSPTQGQLRVQYF.

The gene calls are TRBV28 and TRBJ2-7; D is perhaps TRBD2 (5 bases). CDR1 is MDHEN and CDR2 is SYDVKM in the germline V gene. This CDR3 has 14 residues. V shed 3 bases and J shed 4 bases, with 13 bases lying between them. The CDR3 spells CASSFRTVLYEQYF. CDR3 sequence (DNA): TGTGCCAGCAGTTTCAGGACTGTACTTTACGAGCAGTACTTC. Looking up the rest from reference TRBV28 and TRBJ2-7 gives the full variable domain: DVKVTQSSRYLVKRTGEKVFLECVQDMDHENMFWYRQDPGLGLRLIYFSYDVKMKEKGDIPEGYSVSREKKERFSLILESASTNQTSMYLCASSFRTVLYEQYFGPGTRLTVT.